The entry below gives a single T cell receptor (beta chain) sequence along with its context. Its antigen remains unknown. This CDR3 comprises 14 residues. The ends lost 5 bases at V and 6 bases at J; junction bases unmatched: 9. This sample was taken from a study of CD8 T cells in ankylosing spondylitis. TCRdb analysed the 5' RACE reads with MiXCR anew, one entry per CDR3 protein. This sample has more than 600,000 distinct CDR3 sequences, with over 15% found just once. Study findings and constraints: What appeared characteristic of ankylosing spondylitis blood was a TCR beta motif of fewer than ten highly homologous variants.

This rearrangement joins TRBV12-3 or TRBV12-4 to TRBJ1-2, with 7 bases identical to TRBD1. The material sequenced was blood, either unsorted or a sorted T cell fraction (not recorded which). This receptor was taken from a male donor with ankylosing spondylitis. The CDR3 DNA follows: TGTGCCAGCAGTCCCTCGACAGGGAACCATGGCTACACCTTC. This sequence encodes CASSPSTGNHGYTF.